This TCR beta chain was sequenced for a study of vaccination and CD4 T cells after COVID-19 (dated by TCRdb to 2022 to 2024). About the full investigation: Every convalescent patient had a positive nasal swab PCR test for SARS-CoV-2, with mild disease in about nine patients and severe disease in one. The convalescent cohort included six males and four females, with two Hispanic individuals, seven Caucasians, two Asians and one multiracial person. Two doses of either the Pfizer-BioNTech BNT162b2 vaccine (n=8) or the Moderna mRNA-1273 vaccine (n=2) were administered to participants. Post-COVID blood samples from convalescent patients were collected a median of roughly 100 days after diagnosis, with a range of roughly 35 to 180 days. The time from the second vaccine dose to post-vaccine blood sampling had a median of roughly 79 days and ranged from about 14 to 241 days. For stimulating the cultures, overlapping spike peptide pools were used, derived from SARS-CoV-2 as well as from the common cold coronaviruses HCoV-NL63, HCoV-OC43 and HCoV-229E. As controls, cultures received a CEFX viral epitope pool (the positive control), an HIV-1 Nef peptide pool (the negative control), or no peptide at all. In approximately ten COVID-19 convalescent patients and a few infection-naive healthy vaccine recipients, the spike-specific CD4+ TCR repertoire before mRNA vaccination was compared with the repertoire after mRNA vaccination.

Overall study results and their limits: Only a relatively small number of convalescent patients were included in the study, and early timepoints following natural infection were not analyzed. Among convalescent patients, a median about 90% of the SARS-CoV-2-reactive clones seen after vaccination appeared only after vaccination, which suggests priming specific to the vaccine. In convalescent patients, nearly all vaccine-specific clones (304 of 307) were found to be mono-reactive for SARS-CoV-2 spike rather than cross-reactive with common cold coronaviruses. Although the median number of SARS-CoV-2-reactive clonotypes went up from fewer than 25 after infection to around 40 after vaccination, the increase was not significant.

The sample's treatment or condition, from its label and the paper: approximately 11-day PBMC culture with coronavirus spike peptide pools or control peptides (ViraFEST assay). The ViraFEST assay, used in the study, expanded antigen-specific T cells with peptide pools and then identified the expanded clonotypes through TCR sequencing. Positive SARS-CoV-2 PCR tests in the convalescent patients dated from March to December 2020, before Alpha, Beta and Delta variants emerged in the United States. PBMCs were cultured at a few million per well in IMDM supplemented with 5% human AB serum and 8 to 10 IU/ml IL-2, with 9.5 to 10 ug/ml peptide pools added. On days 3 and 7, half of the culture medium was replaced with fresh IL-2-containing medium. After approximately eleven days of culture, CD4+ T cells were isolated by negative selection using the EasySep CD4+ T cell isolation kit. PBMCs were separated from whole blood using Ficoll-Paque Plus gradient centrifugation and then either used fresh or cryopreserved at -140C. In general, triplicate wells were set up for every culture condition.

CDR1 and CDR2, looked up from the germline V gene (reference sequence), are SEHNR and FQNEAQ. The CDR3 starts with the cysteine, ends with the phenylalanine, and has 14 residues. The retained sequence is limited to the CDR3, 42 bases, with the frame set at the first base. Relative to germline, V is missing 5 bases and J is missing 7 bases, with 8 bases of the junction outside any gene match. In this sample, this clonotype turned up a few times. No cognate antigen has been identified for it. Base qualities are not provided; no much larger clone lies one nucleotide away. The library came from PCR. DNA from cultured CD4+ T cells underwent TCR sequencing with the Oncomine TCR Beta short-read assay at the Johns Hopkins FTIC core. The QIAamp micro DNA kit was used to extract genomic DNA from the cultured CD4+ T cells. Oncomine TCR Beta libraries made from cultured CD4+ T cells were pooled using unique dual indexes and sequenced on an Illumina iSeq 100. The published analysis was carried out like this. Non-productive sequences were removed, and CDR3s that did not start with C, did not end with F or W, or were shorter than 7 amino acids were discarded. The MANAFEST web application identified antigen-specific clonotypes by comparing peptide-stimulated wells against reference wells and other culture wells. For a clone to be called positive, the clone needed an FDR below 0.05, an odds ratio above 5, and a productive frequency above 0.1% in at least two of three replicate wells. Cross-reactive clonotypes were defined as significantly expanded in both SARS-CoV-2 spike wells and at least one common cold coronavirus spike condition. Similarity between CDR3 sequences was evaluated in R version 3.6.1 using Levenshtein distances (stringdist) and unrooted phylogenetic trees (ape). TCRdb handled the public reads itself, with Q25 trimming in fastp and clone calling in MiXCR, and kept productive beta chains. Each CDR3 protein gets just one entry, which takes the most common genes and DNA from the rows behind it. The authors' filters were not applied to this entry. In all, the sample holds around 20,000 distinct CDR3 sequences, and roughly 45% of those were seen once. The ten largest clones add up to under 15% of the sample.

The rearrangement joined TRBV7-9 to TRBJ1-1; TRBD1 aligns with 9 central bases. This sequence was found in a human donor who had recovered from COVID-19. Sequences were obtained from CD4+ T cells from blood, cultured in vitro. CDR3 sequence: CASSLRDRDHEAFF. The DNA reads TGTGCCAGCAGCCTCCGGGACAGGGACCATGAAGCTTTCTTT. Here the CDR3 is joined to the reference TRBV7-9 and TRBJ1-1 genes, and the full variable domain is: DTGVSQNPRHKITKRGQNVTFRCDPISEHNRLYWYRQTLGQGPEFLTYFQNEAQLEKSRLLSDRFSAERPKGSFSTLEIQRTEQGDSAMYLCASSLRDRDHEAFFGQGTRLTVV.